One sample yielded the 31 T cell receptor beta chains listed below, sequenced in a study of blood T cells in healthy people across ages. A second PCR, run for roughly 6 to 11 cycles, used a sample-barcoded 5' primer plus a J-beta primer mix. TCRdb analysed the 5' RACE reads with MiXCR anew, one entry per CDR3 protein. This sample has approximately 800,000 distinct CDR3 sequences, with more than 25% found just once. These same records also appear under a second study, on T cells of mothers and their children.

Sample: blood. Every receptor here comes from a boy younger than 18 in good health.

The chain joins TRBV5-1 to TRBJ1-1; TRBD1 matches 7 bases. Germline-derived CDR1 and CDR2 are SGHRS and YFSETQ. The length of the CDR3 is 14 residues. The V segment lost 3 bases and the J segment 5 bases; nucleotides outside the gene matches: 7. The CDR3 here is CASSSDRVVTEAFF. CDR3 nucleotide sequence: TGCGCCAGCAGCTCAGACAGGGTAGTTACTGAAGCTTTCTTT. Using reference TRBV5-1 and TRBJ1-1 for the parts outside the CDR3, the full variable domain is KAGVTQTPRYLIKTRGQQVTLSCSPISGHRSVSWYQQTPGQGLQFLFEYFSETQRNKGNFPGRFSGRQFSNSRSEMNVSTLELGDSALYLCASSSDRVVTEAFFGQGTRLTVV.

The V and J genes are TRBV5-1 and TRBJ2-3; TRBD1 aligns across 12 bases. The J segment lost 10 bases and the V segment lost 0 bases, leaving 3 bases of the junction unmatched. In germline, CDR1 is SGHRS, CDR2 YFSETQ. This CDR3 is built from 14 residues. CDR3 DNA: TGCGCCAGCAGCTTGGAGGGACAGGGGGCGGCGCAGTATTTT. Protein: CASSLEGQGAAQYF.

This rearrangement joins TRBV12-3 or TRBV12-4 to TRBJ1-4; 9 bases line up with TRBD1. Unmatched junction bases numbered 10, after V lost 7 bases and J lost 1 base. The CDR3 runs to 17 residues. The CDR3 here is CASILGQGIRTNEKLFF. The CDR3 DNA follows: TGTGCCAGCATCCTGGGACAGGGTATCCGAACTAATGAAAAACTGTTTTTT.

The chain carries TRBV6-6 and TRBJ2-5; 7 nucleotides match TRBD1. The ends lost 0 bases at V and 3 bases at J; junction bases unmatched: 4. The CDR3 length is 15 residues. CDR1 MNHNY and CDR2 SVGAGI come from the germline V gene (reference sequence). Written as DNA, the CDR3 is TGTGCCAGCAGTTACTCCAGGGGGAGCGAAGAGACCCAGTACTTC. Translation gives CASSYSRGSEETQYF.

This clonotype was detected only a few times. One junction end disagrees with the germline gene, perhaps due to a read error. This chain's CDR3 is CASSSSGTLSYERYF. DNA for the CDR3: TGTGCCAGCAGTTCTTCCGGGACACTCTCCTACGAGCGGTACTTC. The rearrangement joins TRBV28 to TRBJ2-7; D perhaps matches TRBD1 (6 bases). Germline values: CDR1 MDHEN, CDR2 SYDVKM. The CDR3 is 15 residues long.

The rearrangement links TRBV4-2 to TRBJ2-2; TRBD2 agrees at 8 bases. CDR1 and CDR2 from the germline V gene are LGHNA and YNFKEQ. There are 16 residues in the CDR3. V shed 4 bases and J 6 bases; nucleotides not matched to a gene: 10. The CDR3 bases are TGTGCCAGCAGCCCTGGGACTAGGGGCATCTCCGGGGAGCTGTTTTTT. Protein: CASSPGTRGISGELFF.

The rearrangement uses TRBV7-6 and TRBJ1-1; TRBD1 is a possible D gene (6 bases). The CDR3 spans 14 residues. V gave up 2 bases and J gave up 11 bases, with 18 bases separating them. CDR1 is SGHVS, CDR2 FNYEAQ, per germline. The CDR3 here is CASSLLAYREAAFF. The CDR3 DNA sequence: TGTGCCAGCAGCTTATTGGCCTACAGGGAGGCGGCTTTCTTT.

The chain is built from TRBV2 and TRBJ1-4; D ambiguous. V was pared by 7 bases and J by 7 bases, with 13 bases between. CDR3 length: 13 amino acids. CDR1 is SNHLY, CDR2 FYNNEI, per germline. The CDR3 here is CASTAEVGEKLFF. The CDR3 bases are TGTGCCAGCACTGCAGAAGTAGGTGAAAAACTGTTTTTT.

This clonotype was counted only a few times. The V gene is TRBV20-1, the J gene TRBJ2-3; the match to TRBD2 covers 12 bases. The V gene's germline CDR1 is DFQATT and CDR2 SNEGSKA (reference sequence). V was pared by 3 bases and J by 5 bases, with 9 bases of the junction left unmatched. CDR3 size: 16 residues. Here the CDR3 DNA reads TGCAGTGCTAGCCCGCAGCTAGCGGGGGGGAGAGATACGCAGTATTTT. This codes for CSASPQLAGGRDTQYF.

The rearrangement uses TRBV7-3 and TRBJ2-3; the D gene is possibly TRBD1 (6 bases). The CDR3 is 15 amino acids. With 5 bases removed from V and 0 bases from J, the gap between germline ends came to 12 bases. Germline V gene sequence: CDR1 SGHTA, CDR2 FQGTGA. The CDR3 loop is CASSMTGFSTDTQYF. The CDR3 DNA is TGTGCCAGCAGCATGACAGGATTTAGCACAGATACGCAGTATTTT.

This rearrangement joins TRBV12-3 or TRBV12-4 to TRBJ2-3, with 13 bases identical to TRBD2. The CDR3 contains 19 residues. Germline trimming cut 3 bases from V and 1 base from J; bases unmatched to any gene: 10. CDR3 coding DNA: TGTGCCAGCAGTTTTAATTTCGGGACTAGCGGGACAGGCACAGATACGCAGTATTTT. Amino acids: CASSFNFGTSGTGTDTQYF.

The gene calls are TRBV12-3 or TRBV12-4 and TRBJ2-3; D remains ambiguous. This CDR3 region has 12 residues. V lost 7 bases to trimming and J lost 8 bases, with 13 bases between them. CDR3 amino acids: CASTNTWGTQYF. CDR3 bases: TGTGCCAGCACCAACACTTGGGGTACGCAGTATTTT.

V gene TRBV19 combines with J gene TRBJ1-2; D is unclear. Germline lookup yields CDR1 LNHDA and CDR2 SQIVND (reference sequence). V was clipped by 5 bases and J by 6 bases, with 19 bases between them. The CDR3 totals 15 residues. The CDR3: CASSGNRASRNGYTF. The CDR3 DNA is TGTGCCAGTAGTGGTAACCGGGCCTCAAGAAATGGCTACACCTTC.

This clonotype was seen only a few times. The rearrangement joins TRBV30 to TRBJ2-3; D call uncertain. Germline V gives CDR1 GTSNPN, CDR2 SVGIG (reference sequence). Trimming removed 2 bases from V and 0 bases from J, with 9 bases in between. CDR3 length: 14 amino acids. CDR3 in DNA: TGTGCCTGGAGTATCAGATCTAGCACAGATACGCAGTATTTT. Translated: CAWSIRSSTDTQYF.

In nucleotides, the CDR3 is TGTGCCAGCGAGGGAGGAATGAACACTGAAGCTTTCTTT. It encodes CASEGGMNTEAFF. The V call is TRBV6-6, the J call TRBJ1-1; D gene unclear. CDR3 length: 13 amino acids. Germline V lookup: CDR1 MNHNY, CDR2 SVGAGI (reference sequence). Trimming left V 8 bases short and J 0 bases short, with 10 bases between.

This chain connects TRBV12-3 or TRBV12-4 to TRBJ2-3; TRBD1 might be the D (6 bases). Trimming removed 8 bases at V and 1 base at J, with 13 bases between. The CDR3 extends over 14 amino acids. CDR3 coding DNA: TGTGCCAGCGGGGGCGTAGGGGGCACAGATACGCAGTATTTT. It specifies CASGGVGGTDTQYF.

This clonotype turned up a few times. This chain connects TRBV29-1 to TRBJ1-3, with D unresolved. CDR1 is SQVTM, CDR2 ANQGSEA, per germline. The CDR3 has 14 residues. The ends were cut back, 0 bases at V and 3 bases at J, with 9 bases in the middle. CDR3 in DNA: TGCAGCGTTGAAGAGGGGAGCCGTGGAAACACCATATATTTT. Translated: CSVEEGSRGNTIYF.

This clonotype appeared a few times. The gene calls are TRBV12-3 or TRBV12-4 and TRBJ1-5, with D unresolved. CDR3 length equals 13 residues. Trimming stripped 6 bases from V and 8 bases from J, with 14 bases between. CDR3: CASRKDGHEPQHF. Here the CDR3 DNA reads TGTGCCAGCAGAAAGGACGGTCACGAGCCCCAGCATTTT.

This clonotype was found a few times. The V call is TRBV9, the J call TRBJ1-2, with 9 bases fitting TRBD1. Germline loops: CDR1 SGDLS, CDR2 YYNGEE. With V trimmed by 4 bases and J by 5 bases, 15 bases remained unmatched. The CDR3 extends over 17 amino acids. The CDR3 is CASSPGTGTRFGYGYTF. The CDR3 nucleotides are TGTGCCAGCAGCCCCGGGACAGGGACCCGCTTTGGATATGGCTACACCTTC.

This clonotype was counted a few times. This chain joins TRBV29-1 and TRBJ2-7; D unclear. The germline gives CDR1 SQVTM, CDR2 ANQGSEA. Trimming shortened V by 0 bases and J by 0 bases, and 12 bases separated the two germline ends. The CDR3 consists of 15 residues. The CDR3 region has the DNA TGCAGCGTTGAAGATCGTGGGGAAAGCTCCTACGAGCAGTACTTC. The encoded protein is CSVEDRGESSYEQYF.

The J gene is TRBJ1-4, the V gene TRBV18; unclear D gene. Looked up from germline, CDR1 is KGHSH and CDR2 is LQKENI. CDR3 size: 17 residues. V lost 4 bases and J 0 bases, leaving 15 bases between the germline ends. The CDR3 nucleotides read TGTGCCAGCTCACAAGGCGCCAGGTTCACAACTAATGAAAAACTGTTTTTT. This sequence encodes CASSQGARFTTNEKLFF.

A note on this clonotype: Compared with germline, one end of the junction differs, possibly owing to a read error. The rearrangement uses TRBV28 and TRBJ1-4, with D unclear. The CDR3 has 16 residues. CDR1 MDHEN and CDR2 SYDVKM come from the germline V gene. The CDR3 DNA reads as TGTGCCAGCACCCCGTACCCCGATCCAACTAATGAAAAACTGTTTTTC. This sequence encodes CASTPYPDPTNEKLFF.

The rearrangement links TRBV12-5 to TRBJ1-2, with D unclear. V lost 6 bases and J 5 bases, leaving 10 bases between the germline ends. The CDR3 loop spans 12 amino acids. Germline V gene lookup returns CDR1 LGHNT and CDR2 FRNRAP. The CDR3 region has the DNA TGTGCTAGTGGCTACGATAGTTATGGCTACACCTTC. As protein: CASGYDSYGYTF.

CDR3 nucleotides: TGTGCCAGTAGCGGCCGGGTAGGGAACACTGAAGCTTTCTTT. Protein sequence: CASSGRVGNTEAFF. The chain is built from TRBV19 and TRBJ1-1; no reliable D call. Trimming left V 6 bases short and J 1 base short, with 12 bases between. This CDR3 region has 14 residues. CDR1 is LNHDA, CDR2 SQIVND, per germline (reference sequence).

This chain uses TRBV12-3 or TRBV12-4 with TRBJ2-5; TRBD2 is a possible D gene (7 bases). The CDR3 contains 15 residues. V was cut by 6 bases and J by 5 bases, with 19 bases left in between. CDR3 loop: CASRKAGGPRETQYF. The CDR3 bases are TGTGCCAGCAGGAAGGCCGGGGGGCCGAGGGAGACCCAGTACTTC.

This clonotype has only a few counts. The chain links TRBV7-6 to TRBJ1-6; D is uncertain. The CDR3 runs to 15 residues. CDR1 is SGHVS, CDR2 FNYEAQ, per germline. V was shortened by 3 bases and J by 8 bases, with 14 bases between the two germline ends. CDR3 protein: CASSFRASTDSPLHF. The CDR3 coding sequence is TGTGCCAGCAGCTTTAGGGCCTCGACGGATTCACCCCTCCACTTT.

For this clonotype: The conserved closing phenylalanine or tryptophan is absent in this CDR3, likely reflecting a read error. This chain joins TRBV5-5 and TRBJ2-3, with TRBD2 identical over 9 bases. The junction had 1 base not matched to a gene; V was cut back by 2 bases and J by 3 bases. The CDR3 is made up of 14 amino acids. CDR1 is SGHKS, CDR2 YYEKEE, per germline (reference sequence). The DNA for the CDR3 is TGTGCCAGCAGCTTCAGCGGGGGGACAGATACGCAGTATCTT. Translating gives CASSFSGGTDTQYL.

This clonotype showed up just a few times. The chain employs TRBV12-3 or TRBV12-4 and TRBJ1-3; tentatively, D is TRBD1 (6 bases). Trimming took off 5 bases at V and 0 bases at J, with 14 bases between the two ends. The CDR3 length is 16 residues. CDR3 nucleotide sequence: TGTGCCAGCAGTGGCTACAGGGCCAGCTCTGGAAACACCATATATTTT. Translating it yields CASSGYRASSGNTIYF.

V usage is TRBV7-9 and J usage is TRBJ1-2, with TRBD1 identical over 7 bases. V lost 4 bases, J lost 4 bases, and 15 bases stayed unmatched. The CDR3 has 17 residues. Germline V gene data show CDR1 as SEHNR and CDR2 as FQNEAQ (reference sequence). The CDR3 region has the DNA TGTGCCAGCAGCTCCACAGGACAGGTTAGACCAGGCTATGGCTACACCTTC. Protein sequence: CASSSTGQVRPGYGYTF.

V is TRBV5-1 and J is TRBJ2-3, with 7 bases fitting TRBD2. CDR3 length equals 15 residues. In germline, CDR1 is SGHRS, CDR2 YFSETQ. After removal of 3 bases from V and 0 bases from J, the junction contained 4 bases not matched to a gene. CDR3 sequence reads: CASSWGGLSTDTQYF. CDR3 sequence (DNA): TGCGCCAGCAGCTGGGGGGGACTGAGCACAGATACGCAGTATTTT.

The chain joins TRBV18 to TRBJ2-1; TRBD1 matches at 7 bases. Trimming took 6 bases from V and 5 from J; bases not matched to a gene: 10. The CDR3 spans 15 residues. The germline CDR1 and CDR2 sequences are KGHSH and LQKENI. Here the CDR3 DNA reads TGTGCCAGCTCCCGGGTTGGGACAGAGGACAATGAGCAGTTCTTC. It specifies CASSRVGTEDNEQFF.